This record looks at one TCR beta chain sequence and its context. Antigen specificity is unknown. Each donor contributed around 100,000 T cells on average, unsorted. The sample originates from a study of T cells in tuberculosis. The study, taken as a whole, reports: Samples were chosen by availability of cryopreserved specimens.

Using immunoSEQ multiplex PCR, the repertoire was profiled, and TCRdb retains in-frame clones only, with some absent. Of under 50,000 clones listed, 95% are singletons. The sequencing sample was made of PBMCs. This clonotype originated in a donor aged 10-29 years with latent tuberculosis or without tuberculosis infection.

The CDR3 here is CASSLTSGPVNTQYF. As DNA, the CDR3 is TGTGCCAGCAGCTTAACTAGCGGCCCCGTTAATACGCAGTATTTT. The V and J genes are TRBV5-4 and TRBJ2-3, with 8 bases matching TRBD2. This CDR3 has 15 residues. V trimming: 2 bases; J trimming: 7 bases; junction bases outside the gene matches: 9. Germline-derived CDR1 and CDR2 are SGHNT and YYREEE (reference sequence).